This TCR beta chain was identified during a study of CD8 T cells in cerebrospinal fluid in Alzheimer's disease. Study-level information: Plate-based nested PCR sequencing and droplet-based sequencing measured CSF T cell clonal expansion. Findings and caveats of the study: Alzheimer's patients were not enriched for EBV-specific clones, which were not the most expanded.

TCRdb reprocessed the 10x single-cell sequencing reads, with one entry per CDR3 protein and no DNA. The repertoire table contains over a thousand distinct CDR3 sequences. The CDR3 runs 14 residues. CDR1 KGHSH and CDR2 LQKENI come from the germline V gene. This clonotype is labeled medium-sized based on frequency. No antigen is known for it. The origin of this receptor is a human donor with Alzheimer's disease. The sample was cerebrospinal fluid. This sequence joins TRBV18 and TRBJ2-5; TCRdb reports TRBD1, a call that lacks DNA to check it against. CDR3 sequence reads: CASSLNKGTETQYF.